This T cell receptor beta chain was recovered during a study of vaccination effects on CD4 cells after COVID-19. Study-level results: Clones from infection and from vaccination both contracted markedly late after vaccination.

Points on this clone: What it recognizes is unknown.

Germline-derived CDR1 and CDR2 are KGHSH and LQKENI. V was pared by 3 bases and J by 1 base, with 14 bases between. The length of the CDR3 is 16 residues. Clones were sequenced by immunoSEQ multiplex PCR, and TCRdb holds only the in-frame ones, with some missing. In the table there are 20,000 to 30,000 clones, approximately 69% of which are singletons. Antigen-specific CD4+ T cells were expanded (with viral peptide pools) by the ViraFEST assay ahead of sequencing. CD4+ T cells were isolated after less than 13 days of culture. The cohort was immunized with two doses of either the BNT162b2 or mRNA-1273 vaccine.

The chain uses TRBV18 and TRBJ2-3; D is possibly TRBD2 (6 bases). The sample here was CD4+ T cells from PBMCs cultured with SARS-CoV-2 spike peptides, taken after COVID-19 vaccination. The sequence was obtained from a human donor who received a COVID-19 vaccine. The CDR3 region is CASSPRRASGTDTQYF. The CDR3 DNA reads TGTGCCAGCTCACCTCGGCGGGCTAGCGGCACAGATACGCAGTATTTT. Full variable domain (outside the CDR3, taken from reference TRBV18 and TRBJ2-3): NAGVMQNPRHLVRRRGQEARLRCSPMKGHSHVYWYRQLPEEGLKFMVYLQKENIIDESGMPKERFSAEFPKEGPSILRIQQVVRGDSAAYFCASSPRRASGTDTQYFGPGTRLTVL.